One and the same sample provided the 32 T cell receptor beta chains below, sequenced in a study of cytomegalovirus exposure and HLA in healthy donors. Primers included in the PCR were 60 Vbeta and 13 Jbeta primers. Generated by immunoSEQ multiplex PCR, the TCRdb table keeps only in-frame clones and is missing some. The sample includes about 130,000 clones, around 77% of them seen just once. The material sequenced was PBMCs. The receptors derive from a woman aged 45-65 years in good health and CMV-seronegative.

The V gene is TRBV7-9, the J gene TRBJ2-3; no firm D call. V was clipped by 8 bases and J by 4 bases, with 7 bases between them. CDR1 and CDR2 from the germline V gene are SEHNR and FQNEAQ (reference sequence). CDR3 size: 11 residues. This chain's CDR3 is CASRSPDTQYF. DNA for the CDR3: TGTGCCAGCCGGAGCCCAGATACGCAGTATTTT. Full variable domain (missing parts from reference TRBV7-9 and TRBJ2-3): DTGVSQNPRHKITKRGQNVTFRCDPISEHNRLYWYRQTLGQGPEFLTYFQNEAQLEKSRLLSDRFSAERPKGSFSTLEIQRTEQGDSAMYLCASRSPDTQYFGPGTRLTVL.

This clone was counted between two and nine times. This rearrangement joins TRBV5-8 to TRBJ1-5, with D uncertain. The germline gives CDR1 SGHTS, CDR2 YDEGEE. The CDR3 runs 14 residues. V lost 5 bases, J lost 4 bases, and 13 bases lay in between. CDR3 amino acids: CASRRAGPNQPQHF. Written as DNA, the CDR3 is TGTGCCAGCAGACGCGCAGGTCCTAATCAGCCCCAGCATTTT.

The chain carries TRBV2 and TRBJ2-7; the D gene is possibly TRBD1 (6 bases). CDR1 and CDR2 from the germline V gene are SNHLY and FYNNEI. CDR3 size: 12 residues. Trimming stripped 10 bases from V and 2 bases from J, with 12 bases between. The CDR3 DNA sequence: TGTGCCATCACCCAGGGGCCCTACGAGCAGTACTTC. Its translation is CAITQGPYEQYF.

This clone appeared a few times. This rearrangement joins TRBV5-6 to TRBJ1-1; 8 positions match TRBD1. The CDR3 consists of 14 residues. Trimming at V came to 2 bases and at J to 4 bases, leaving 4 bases not matched to a gene. Germline V gene data show CDR1 as SGHDT and CDR2 as YYEEEE. The CDR3 DNA follows: TGTGCCAGCAGCTTAGGACAGGGCCTCACTGAAGCTTTCTTT. It translates to CASSLGQGLTEAFF.

The chain links TRBV7-3 to TRBJ2-5; no clear D. The CDR3 contains 15 residues. The V and J ends lost 4 bases and 5 bases respectively, with 17 bases between them. From germline, CDR1 is SGHTA and CDR2 FQGTGA. This CDR3 is CASSSAPGQSETQYF. CDR3 in DNA: TGTGCCAGCAGCTCCGCGCCGGGTCAGAGCGAGACCCAGTACTTC.

The chain couples TRBV10-3 to TRBJ2-7, with TRBD2 as a possible D gene (6 bases). The length of the CDR3 is 14 residues. The germline V gene has CDR1 ENHRY and CDR2 SYGVKD. CDR3 residues: CAIRVQRETHEHYV. For the CDR3, the DNA is TGTGCCATCAGAGTTCAACGGGAGACCCACGAGCACTACGTC.

The CDR3 reads CASSKPRGQPRNQPQHF. The CDR3 DNA reads as TGTGCCAGCAGCAAACCGCGGGGACAGCCAAGAAATCAGCCCCAGCATTTT. V gene TRBV21-1 combines with J gene TRBJ1-5; the table's D call, TRBD1, was not checked against the DNA. TRBV21-1 is designated a pseudogene. CDR3 length: 17 amino acids.

The chain joins TRBV15 to TRBJ1-2; D ambiguous. Per germline, CDR1 LNHNV and CDR2 YYDKDF (reference sequence). The CDR3 is 14 amino acids. The V and J ends lost 0 bases and 2 bases respectively, with 7 bases between them. CDR3 coding DNA: TGTGCCACCAGCAGAGATTCCGGGAACTATGGCTACACCTTC. Its protein product is CATSRDSGNYGYTF.

The sample holds one count of this clone. The chain has TRBV7-2 and TRBJ1-3; D gene ambiguous. The CDR3 length is 16 residues. V was shortened by 1 base and J by 1 base, with 11 bases between the two germline ends. Germline lookup yields CDR1 SGHTA and CDR2 FQGNSA. The CDR3 DNA reads as TGTGCCAGCAGCTTAGGGAGGAAAATATCTGGAAACACCATATATTTT. Translating it yields CASSLGRKISGNTIYF.

The chain employs TRBV7-2 and TRBJ1-2; 7 nucleotides agree with TRBD1. Trimming took 5 bases from V and 0 from J; bases not matched to a gene: 9. In germline, CDR1 is SGHTA, CDR2 FQGNSA. The CDR3 is 16 residues long. The CDR3 DNA follows: TGTGCCAGCAGCCAAGACAGGGTCGCGACTAACTATGGCTACACCTTC. The encoded protein is CASSQDRVATNYGYTF.

The CDR3 spells CASSQGTSGRAYEQYF. The CDR3 DNA reads TGTGCCAGCAGCCAGGGGACTAGCGGGAGGGCCTACGAGCAGTACTTC. The rearrangement uses TRBV4-2 and TRBJ2-7; 16 bases line up with TRBD2. Germline values: CDR1 LGHNA, CDR2 YNFKEQ. V gave up 3 bases and J gave up 2 bases; unmatched junction bases: 1. The CDR3 spans 16 residues.

Written as DNA, the CDR3 is TGTGCCAGCAGTACCCCCAGGGAGCAGTACTTC. It codes for CASSTPREQYF. This sequence joins TRBV28 and TRBJ2-7; D not resolved. The length of the CDR3 is 11 residues. Trimming shortened V by 5 bases and J by 7 bases, and 9 bases separated the two germline ends. Germline-derived CDR1 and CDR2 are MDHEN and SYDVKM.

This clone was seen once. The chain carries TRBV6-5 and TRBJ2-7, with 11 positions matching TRBD1. The ends lost 6 bases at V and 5 bases at J; junction bases unmatched: 9. Germline loops: CDR1 MNHEY, CDR2 SVGAGI. The CDR3 has 15 amino acids. The CDR3 spells CASRDPGQGANEQYF. DNA of the CDR3: TGTGCCAGCAGGGACCCAGGACAGGGGGCTAACGAGCAGTACTTC.

The chain joins TRBV6-5 to TRBJ2-1, with TRBD1 matching over 10 bases. Looked up from germline, CDR1 is MNHEY and CDR2 is SVGAGI. V shed 5 bases, J shed 4 bases, and the junction held 2 bases outside the gene matches. CDR3 size: 14 residues. CDR3 DNA: TGTGCCAGCAGTCCGGGACAGGGGTACAATGAGCAGTTCTTC. Its translation: CASSPGQGYNEQFF.

The chain is built from TRBV5-1 and TRBJ2-7, with D possibly matching TRBD2 (5 bases). The CDR3 length is 11 residues. Germline loops: CDR1 SGHRS, CDR2 YFSETQ. Trimming pared 5 bases from V and 4 bases from J, leaving 7 bases between. This CDR3 reads CASRREYEQYF. Written as DNA, the CDR3 is TGCGCCAGCAGGAGGGAGTACGAGCAGTACTTC. The full variable domain, with the rest looked up from reference TRBV5-1 and TRBJ2-7, is KAGVTQTPRYLIKTRGQQVTLSCSPISGHRSVSWYQQTPGQGLQFLFEYFSETQRNKGNFPGRFSGRQFSNSRSEMNVSTLELGDSALYLCASRREYEQYFGPGTRLTVT.

This rearrangement joins TRBV27 to TRBJ1-5; no definite D call. Germline CDR1 and CDR2: MNHEY and SMNVEV (reference sequence). Trimming left V 4 bases short and J 3 bases short, with 7 bases between. This CDR3 spans 13 amino acids. The CDR3 here is CASSSRDNQPQHF. The CDR3 DNA reads TGTGCCAGCAGTTCCCGGGACAATCAGCCCCAGCATTTT.

This sequence joins TRBV6-1 and TRBJ2-7; the D gene is possibly TRBD2 (5 bases). This CDR3 is 13 amino acids long. Trimming pared 5 bases from V and 2 bases from J, leaving 10 bases between. Germline assignment: CDR1 MNHNS and CDR2 SASEGT. CDR3 sequence reads: CASSRRDTYEQYF. CDR3 DNA sequence: TGTGCCAGCAGTCGCCGGGATACCTACGAGCAGTACTTC.

J is TRBJ1-5 and V is TRBV10-3; 10 nucleotides line up with TRBD1. V was clipped by 6 bases and J by 11 bases; unmatched bases: 19. Per the germline V gene, CDR1 is ENHRY and CDR2 is SYGVKD. The CDR3 sequence is 17 residues long. CDR3 amino acids: CAISPSGIRDRGRAQHF. CDR3 bases: TGTGCCATCAGCCCCTCTGGAATCCGGGACAGGGGCCGGGCCCAGCATTTT.

This chain connects TRBV7-3 to TRBJ2-5; 11 bases line up with TRBD1. The germline CDR1 and CDR2 sequences are SGHTA and FQGTGA. The V and J ends lost 4 bases and 4 bases, in that order; junction bases with no gene match: 5. This CDR3 has 15 residues. The CDR3 region is CASSSSGTGGETQYF. As DNA, the CDR3 is TGTGCCAGCAGCTCCTCCGGGACAGGGGGAGAGACCCAGTACTTC. Complete variable domain (other parts from reference TRBV7-3 and TRBJ2-5): GAGVSQTPSNKVTEKGKYVELRCDPISGHTALYWYRQSLGQGPEFLIYFQGTGAADDSGLPNDRFFAVRPEGSVSTLKIQRTERGDSAVYLCASSSSGTGGETQYFGPGTRLLVL.

The chain recombines TRBV27 with TRBJ2-4; 9 nucleotides align to TRBD2. The CDR3 has 17 residues. The germline V gene has CDR1 MNHEY and CDR2 SMNVEV (reference sequence). Losses at the gene ends were 7 bases for V and 6 bases for J; bases not matched to a gene: 16. As DNA, the CDR3 is TGTGCCAGCAAAAAAGCCCTCGTAGCGGGAGCAGGAAACATTCAGTACTTC. This encodes CASKKALVAGAGNIQYF.

This chain links TRBV7-9 with TRBJ1-5; 10 bases align to TRBD1. CDR3 length equals 16 residues. After removal of 2 bases from V and 7 bases from J, the junction contained 8 bases not matched to a gene. Germline CDR1 is SEHNR and CDR2 is FQNEAQ (reference sequence). The CDR3 is CASSLPGTGASQPQHF. CDR3 DNA: TGTGCCAGCAGCTTACCAGGGACAGGGGCCAGCCAGCCCCAGCATTTT.

The V gene is TRBV5-6, the J gene TRBJ1-2, with TRBD1 as a possible D gene (5 bases). The CDR3 loop spans 12 amino acids. V was clipped by 4 bases and J by 14 bases, with 18 bases between them. CDR1 and CDR2 (germline): SGHDT, YYEEEE. In DNA form, the CDR3 reads TGTGCCAGCAGCCCTAGCGGGGGACGAAAGACCTTC. As protein: CASSPSGGRKTF.

The rearrangement joins TRBV7-9 to TRBJ2-1; TRBD2 agrees at 14 bases. CDR3 length equals 17 residues. Looked up from germline, CDR1 is SEHNR and CDR2 is FQNEAQ (reference sequence). After removal of 5 bases from V and 4 bases from J, the junction contained 7 bases not matched to a gene. CDR3: CASSPRLAGGLYNEQFF. The CDR3 coding sequence is TGTGCCAGCAGCCCTAGACTAGCGGGAGGGTTATACAATGAGCAGTTCTTC.

V is TRBV27 and J is TRBJ2-3; weak D call: TRBD2 (6 bases). The germline CDR1 and CDR2 sequences are MNHEY and SMNVEV (reference sequence). The V end was cut by 6 bases, the J end by 3 bases, with 16 bases between. CDR3 size: 15 residues. The CDR3 spells CASSPTSRGTDTQYF. The CDR3 nucleotides read TGTGCCAGCAGCCCCACTAGTCGGGGGACAGATACGCAGTATTTT.

Comments on this clone: The germline gene is not matched at one end of the junction; a read error may be the cause. V and J are TRBV5-8 and TRBJ1-5, with D possibly matching TRBD1 (6 bases). The CDR3 contains 15 residues. Germline loops: CDR1 SGHTS, CDR2 YDEGEE. CDR3 region: CASSLAGHSNQPQNF. The CDR3 DNA reads TGTGCCAGCAGCTTGGCGGGACACAGCAATCAGCCCCAGAATTTT.

The chain employs TRBV9 and TRBJ1-2, with D maybe TRBD1 (5 bases). The ends were cut back, 0 bases at V and 4 bases at J, with 7 bases in the middle. CDR3 length: 13 amino acids. CDR1 and CDR2 (germline): SGDLS, YYNGEE. CDR3 sequence: CASSVGGGYGYTF. The CDR3 DNA follows: TGTGCCAGCAGCGTAGGGGGGGGCTATGGCTACACCTTC.

A note on this clone: Because the CDR3 is missing its conserved closing phenylalanine or tryptophan, this is likely a read error. The limits of the CDR3 on the DNA are not certain, so only TCRdb's listed CDR3 is given. The rearrangement joins TRBV28 to TRBJ1-1. In germline, CDR1 is MDHEN, CDR2 SYDVKM. Inclusive of both ends, the CDR3 amounts to 13 amino acids. The CDR3: CASSATTSTGSLL.

V gene TRBV29-1 combines with J gene TRBJ1-1; weak D call: TRBD1 (5 bases). The CDR3 runs 13 residues. V lost 4 bases to trimming and J lost 3 bases, with 12 bases between them. Germline CDR1 SQVTM, CDR2 ANQGSEA. In nucleotides, the CDR3 is TGCAGCGTTGGTCAGGGCGGGGACACTGAAGCTTTCTTT. Its translation: CSVGQGGDTEAFF.

The chain's CDR3 is CASSLGGGELFF. The CDR3 bases are TGCGCCAGCAGCTTGGGAGGCGGGGAGCTGTTTTTT. J is TRBJ2-2 and V is TRBV5-1; no reliable D call. CDR3 length: 12 residues. Germline V gene data show CDR1 as SGHRS and CDR2 as YFSETQ. V gave up 0 bases and J gave up 7 bases, with 4 bases separating them.

Here the CDR3 DNA reads TGTGCCAGCAGTTCTTTAGGGGGATTCCCTGGAAACACCATATATTTT. Its translation is CASSSLGGFPGNTIYF. The chain employs TRBV27 and TRBJ1-3; TRBD1 is a possible D gene (6 bases). The CDR3 consists of 16 residues. Germline CDR1 MNHEY, CDR2 SMNVEV (reference sequence). V lost 4 bases to trimming and J lost 2 bases, with 15 bases between them.

The V call is TRBV2, the J call TRBJ2-1; 10 nucleotides line up with TRBD2. The CDR3 spans 16 residues. The junction had 8 bases not matched to a gene; V was cut back by 3 bases and J by 6 bases. The germline V gene encodes CDR1 SNHLY and CDR2 FYNNEI. The CDR3 coding sequence is TGTGCCAGCAGTGAGGGGGTAGCGGGAGGTTTCAATGAGCAGTTCTTC. Amino acid sequence: CASSEGVAGGFNEQFF.

This chain joins TRBV28 and TRBJ2-7; 9 bases fit TRBD2. From germline, CDR1 is MDHEN and CDR2 SYDVKM. The CDR3 has 13 amino acids. Trimming cost V 11 bases and J 6 bases; bases outside gene matches: 11. DNA for the CDR3: TGTGCCTTCAGCGGCGGGAGGGCTGGCGAGCAGTACTTC. It is translated as CAFSGGRAGEQYF.